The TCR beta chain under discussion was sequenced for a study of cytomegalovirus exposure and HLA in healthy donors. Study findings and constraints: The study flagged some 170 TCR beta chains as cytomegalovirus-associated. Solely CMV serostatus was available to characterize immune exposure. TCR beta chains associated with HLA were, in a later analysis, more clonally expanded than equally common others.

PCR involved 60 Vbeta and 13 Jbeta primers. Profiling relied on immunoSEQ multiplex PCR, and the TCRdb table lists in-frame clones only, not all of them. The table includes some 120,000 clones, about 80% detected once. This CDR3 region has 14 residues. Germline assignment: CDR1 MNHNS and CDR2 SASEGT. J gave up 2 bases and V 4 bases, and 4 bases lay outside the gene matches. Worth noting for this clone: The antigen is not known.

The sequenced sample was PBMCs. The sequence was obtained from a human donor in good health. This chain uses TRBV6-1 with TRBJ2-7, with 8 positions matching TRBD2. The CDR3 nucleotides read TGTGCCAGCAGTGTTAGCGGGGTGCCCTACGAGCAGTACTTC. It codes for CASSVSGVPYEQYF.